The following is a TCR beta chain sequence with its context. What it binds is not known. This CDR3 is 15 amino acids long. V was pared by 6 bases and J by 3 bases, with 10 bases of the junction left unmatched. The sample comes from a study of T cell repertoires in cytomegalovirus infection. The wider study: Public TCR beta signature analysis indicated the presence of both CMV infection and matching HLA type. Study observations and caveats: Identification of carriers of CMV plus the relevant HLA was performed using cumulative public TCR beta family frequency.

TCRdb ran MiXCR on the reads and lists one entry per CDR3 protein. Among more than 400,000 distinct CDR3 sequences, less than 30% were seen once, and the ten largest hold roughly 13%. The chain is built from TRBV12-3 or TRBV12-4 and TRBJ2-7; the match to TRBD2 covers 8 bases. The TCR was taken from a human donor in good health (CMV status not recorded). Some clones in this sample may be carry-over from other donors' samples. The sample was PBMCs. Here the CDR3 DNA reads TGTGCCAGCAGCCTGGGCGCGGGAGGACTCTACGAGCAGTACGTC. It yields the protein CASSLGAGGLYEQYV.